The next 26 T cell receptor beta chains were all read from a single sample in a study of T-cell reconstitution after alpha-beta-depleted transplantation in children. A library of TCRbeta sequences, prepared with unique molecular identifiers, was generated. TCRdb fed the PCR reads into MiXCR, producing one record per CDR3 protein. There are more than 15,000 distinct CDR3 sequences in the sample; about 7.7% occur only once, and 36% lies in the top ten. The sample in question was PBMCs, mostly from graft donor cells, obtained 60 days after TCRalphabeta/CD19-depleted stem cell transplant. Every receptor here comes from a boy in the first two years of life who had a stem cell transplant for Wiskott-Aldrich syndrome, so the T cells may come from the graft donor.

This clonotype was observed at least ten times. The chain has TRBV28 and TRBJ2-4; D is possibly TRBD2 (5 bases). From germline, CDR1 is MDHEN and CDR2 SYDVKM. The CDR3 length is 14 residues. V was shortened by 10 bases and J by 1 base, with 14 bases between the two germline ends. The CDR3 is CATHSPGAKNIQYF. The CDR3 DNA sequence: TGTGCCACCCATAGTCCGGGGGCCAAAAACATTCAGTACTTC.

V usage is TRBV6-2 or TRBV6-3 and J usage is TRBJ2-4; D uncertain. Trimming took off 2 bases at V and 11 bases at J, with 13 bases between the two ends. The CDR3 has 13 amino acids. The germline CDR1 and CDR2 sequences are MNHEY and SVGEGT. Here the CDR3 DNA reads TGTGCCAGCAGTTACGGGTCCTGGACGGTTCAGTACTTC. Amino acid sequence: CASSYGSWTVQYF.

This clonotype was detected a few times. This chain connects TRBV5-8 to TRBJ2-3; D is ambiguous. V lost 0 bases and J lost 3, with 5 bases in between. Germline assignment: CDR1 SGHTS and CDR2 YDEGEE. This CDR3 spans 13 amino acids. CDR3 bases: TGTGCCAGCAGCTTGGAATGGACAGATACGCAGTATTTT. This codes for CASSLEWTDTQYF.

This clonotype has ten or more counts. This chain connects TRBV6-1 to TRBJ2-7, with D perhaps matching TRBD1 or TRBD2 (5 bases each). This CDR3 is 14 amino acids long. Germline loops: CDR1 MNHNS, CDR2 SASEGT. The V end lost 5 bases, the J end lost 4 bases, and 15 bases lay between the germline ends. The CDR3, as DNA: TGTGCCAGCAGTCTAGCCCTCTCAGGGTACGAGCAGTACTTC. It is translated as CASSLALSGYEQYF.

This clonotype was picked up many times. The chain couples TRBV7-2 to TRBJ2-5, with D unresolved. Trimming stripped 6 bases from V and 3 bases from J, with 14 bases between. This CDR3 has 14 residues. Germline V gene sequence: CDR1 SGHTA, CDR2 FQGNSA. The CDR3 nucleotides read TGTGCCAGCAGTTATAGGTCTAGGAAAGAGACCCAGTACTTC. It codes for CASSYRSRKETQYF. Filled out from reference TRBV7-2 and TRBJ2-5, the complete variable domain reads GAGVSQSPSNKVTEKGKDVELRCDPISGHTALYWYRQSLGQGLEFLIYFQGNSAPDKSGLPSDRFSAERTGGSVSTLTIQRTQQEDSAVYLCASSYRSRKETQYFGPGTRLLVL.

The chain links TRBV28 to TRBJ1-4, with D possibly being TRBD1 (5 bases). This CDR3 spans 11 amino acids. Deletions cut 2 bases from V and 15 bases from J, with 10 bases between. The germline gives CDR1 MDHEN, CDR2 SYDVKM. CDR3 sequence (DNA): TGTGCCAGCAGTTTAGGGACGAGGGTGTTTTTT. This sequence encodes CASSLGTRVFF.

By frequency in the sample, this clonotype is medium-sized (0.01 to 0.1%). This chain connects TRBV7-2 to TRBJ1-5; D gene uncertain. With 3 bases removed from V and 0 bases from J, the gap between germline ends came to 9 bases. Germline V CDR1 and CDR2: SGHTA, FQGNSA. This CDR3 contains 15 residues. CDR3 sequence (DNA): TGTGCCAGCAGCTTGGAGGGAAATAGCAATCAGCCCCAGCATTTT. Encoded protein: CASSLEGNSNQPQHF.

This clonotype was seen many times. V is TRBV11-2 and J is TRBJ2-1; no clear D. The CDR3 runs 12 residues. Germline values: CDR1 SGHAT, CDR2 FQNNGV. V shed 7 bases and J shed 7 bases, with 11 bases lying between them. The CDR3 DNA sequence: TGTGCCAGCACCTCACAGAGGAATGAGCAGTTCTTC. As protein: CASTSQRNEQFF.

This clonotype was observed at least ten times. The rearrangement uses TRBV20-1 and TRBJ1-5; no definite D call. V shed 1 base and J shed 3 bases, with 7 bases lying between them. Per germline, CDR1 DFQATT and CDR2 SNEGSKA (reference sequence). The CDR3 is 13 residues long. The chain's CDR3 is CSARVSPNQPQHF. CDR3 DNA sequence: TGCAGTGCTAGAGTGAGTCCCAATCAGCCCCAGCATTTT.

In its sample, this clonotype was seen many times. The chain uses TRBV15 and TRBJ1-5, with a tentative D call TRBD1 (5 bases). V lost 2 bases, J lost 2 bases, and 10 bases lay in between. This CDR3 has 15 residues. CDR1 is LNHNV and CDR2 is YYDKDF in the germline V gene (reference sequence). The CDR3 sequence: CATSRFQGGNQPQHF. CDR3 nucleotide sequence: TGTGCCACCAGCAGATTTCAGGGTGGCAATCAGCCCCAGCATTTT.

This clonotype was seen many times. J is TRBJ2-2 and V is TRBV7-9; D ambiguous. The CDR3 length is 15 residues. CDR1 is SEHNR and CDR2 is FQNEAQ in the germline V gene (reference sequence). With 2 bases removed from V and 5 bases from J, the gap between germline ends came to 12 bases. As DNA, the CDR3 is TGTGCCAGCAGCTTATACGAGACACCTACCGGGGAGCTGTTTTTT. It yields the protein CASSLYETPTGELFF.

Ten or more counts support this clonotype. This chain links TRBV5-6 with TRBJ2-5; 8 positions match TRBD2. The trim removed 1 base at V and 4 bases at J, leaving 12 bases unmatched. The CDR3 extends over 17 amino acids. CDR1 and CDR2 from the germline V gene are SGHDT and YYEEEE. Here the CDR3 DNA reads TGTGCCAGCAGCTTGTTTCGGGAGGGCCCACAGGGAGAGACCCAGTACTTC. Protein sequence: CASSLFREGPQGETQYF.

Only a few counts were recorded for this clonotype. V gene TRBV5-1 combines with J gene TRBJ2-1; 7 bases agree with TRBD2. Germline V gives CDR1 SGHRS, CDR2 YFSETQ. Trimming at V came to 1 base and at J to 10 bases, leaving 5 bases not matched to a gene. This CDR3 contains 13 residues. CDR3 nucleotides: TGCGCCAGCAGCTTGTCGGCGGGGGTGGAGCAGTTCTTC. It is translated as CASSLSAGVEQFF. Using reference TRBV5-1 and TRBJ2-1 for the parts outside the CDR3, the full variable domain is KAGVTQTPRYLIKTRGQQVTLSCSPISGHRSVSWYQQTPGQGLQFLFEYFSETQRNKGNFPGRFSGRQFSNSRSEMNVSTLELGDSALYLCASSLSAGVEQFFGPGTRLTVL.

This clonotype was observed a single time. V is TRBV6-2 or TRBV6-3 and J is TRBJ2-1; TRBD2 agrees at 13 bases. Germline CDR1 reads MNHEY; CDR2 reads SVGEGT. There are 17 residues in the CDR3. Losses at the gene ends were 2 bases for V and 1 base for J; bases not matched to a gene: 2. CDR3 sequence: CASSYRTSGSSYNEQFF. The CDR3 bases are TGTGCCAGCAGTTACCGGACTAGCGGGAGTTCCTACAATGAGCAGTTCTTC.

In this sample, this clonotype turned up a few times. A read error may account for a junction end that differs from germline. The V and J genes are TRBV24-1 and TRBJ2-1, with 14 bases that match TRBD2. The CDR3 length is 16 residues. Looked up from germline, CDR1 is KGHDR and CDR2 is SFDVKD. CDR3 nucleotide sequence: TGTGCCACCAGTGCTTTGACTAGCGGGAGGGCGGATGAGCAGTTCTTC. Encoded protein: CATSALTSGRADEQFF.

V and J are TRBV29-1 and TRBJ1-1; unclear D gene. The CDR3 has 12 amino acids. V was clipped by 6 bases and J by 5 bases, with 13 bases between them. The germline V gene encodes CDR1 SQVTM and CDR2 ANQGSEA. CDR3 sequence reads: CSVCIGVTEAFF. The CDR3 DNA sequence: TGCAGCGTGTGTATAGGTGTGACTGAAGCTTTCTTT.

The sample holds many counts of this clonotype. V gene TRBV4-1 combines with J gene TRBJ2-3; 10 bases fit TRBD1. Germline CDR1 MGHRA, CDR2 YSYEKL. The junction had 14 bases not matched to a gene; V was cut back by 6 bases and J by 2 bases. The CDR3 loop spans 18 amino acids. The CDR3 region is CASRNRRRTGGNTDTQYF. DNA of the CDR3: TGCGCCAGCAGAAACCGCCGCAGGACAGGGGGAAACACAGATACGCAGTATTTT.

CDR3 region: CASSLLAEYNEQFF. CDR3 nucleotide sequence: TGTGCCAGCAGCTTGCTAGCGGAATACAATGAGCAGTTCTTC. J is TRBJ2-1 and V is TRBV11-1; 7 nucleotides match TRBD2. Trimming cost V 3 bases and J 4 bases; bases outside gene matches: 3. The CDR3 runs 14 residues. Germline CDR1 reads SGHAT; CDR2 reads FQDESV (reference sequence).

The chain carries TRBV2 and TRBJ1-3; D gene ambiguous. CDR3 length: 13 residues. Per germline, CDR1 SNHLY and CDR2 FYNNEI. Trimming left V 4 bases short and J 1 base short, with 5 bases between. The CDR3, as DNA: TGTGCCAGCAGTGTTTTTTCTGGAAACACCATATATTTT. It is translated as CASSVFSGNTIYF.

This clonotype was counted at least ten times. CDR3 sequence: CASSLQGFNSGNTIYF. The CDR3 bases are TGTGCCAGCAGCTTACAGGGGTTCAACTCTGGAAACACCATATATTTT. The rearrangement joins TRBV7-9 to TRBJ1-3, with a possible D match to TRBD1 (6 bases). The ends were cut back, 2 bases at V and 0 bases at J, with 11 bases in the middle. CDR1 SEHNR and CDR2 FQNEAQ come from the germline V gene (reference sequence). The CDR3 has 16 residues.

CDR3 nucleotides: TGTGCCAGCAGTTACCCCCCGAGGGAGAACACTGAAGCTTTCTTT. Its protein product is CASSYPPRENTEAFF. The chain recombines TRBV6-5 with TRBJ1-1; D is unclear. Germline values: CDR1 MNHEY, CDR2 SVGAGI. The CDR3 runs 15 residues. V shed 2 bases and J shed 1 base, with 11 bases lying between them.

CDR3 sequence reads: CASSFYRGLGSYNEQFF. The CDR3 nucleotides read TGTGCCAGCAGCTTCTACAGGGGGCTAGGATCCTACAATGAGCAGTTCTTC. This chain uses TRBV7-8 with TRBJ2-1; TRBD1 matches 9 bases. CDR3 length equals 17 residues. Germline V gene sequence: CDR1 SGHVS, CDR2 FQNEAQ. J lost 1 base, V lost 3 bases, and 7 bases had no gene match. Drawing the rest from reference TRBV7-8 and TRBJ2-1, the complete variable domain is GAGVSQSPRYKVAKRGQDVALRCDPISGHVSLFWYQQALGQGPEFLTYFQNEAQLDKSGLPSDRFFAERPEGSVSTLKIQRTQQEDSAVYLCASSFYRGLGSYNEQFFGPGTRLTVL.

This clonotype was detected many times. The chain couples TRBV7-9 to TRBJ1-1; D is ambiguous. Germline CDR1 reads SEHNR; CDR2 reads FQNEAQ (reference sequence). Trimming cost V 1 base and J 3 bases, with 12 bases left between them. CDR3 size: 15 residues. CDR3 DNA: TGTGCCAGCAGCTTAGGGGCGAGACGGCACACTGAAGCTTTCTTT. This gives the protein CASSLGARRHTEAFF.

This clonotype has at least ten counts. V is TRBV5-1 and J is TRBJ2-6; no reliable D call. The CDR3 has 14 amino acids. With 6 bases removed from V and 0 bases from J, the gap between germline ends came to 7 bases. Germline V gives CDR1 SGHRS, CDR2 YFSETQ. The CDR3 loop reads CASNFVSGANVLTF. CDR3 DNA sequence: TGCGCCAGCAATTTTGTCTCTGGGGCCAACGTCCTGACTTTC.

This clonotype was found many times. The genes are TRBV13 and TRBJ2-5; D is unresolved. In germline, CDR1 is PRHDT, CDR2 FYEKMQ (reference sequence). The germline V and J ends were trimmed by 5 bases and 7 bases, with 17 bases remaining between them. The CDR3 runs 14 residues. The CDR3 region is CASSLGVLGGTQYF. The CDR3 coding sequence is TGTGCCAGCAGCCTCGGAGTGCTTGGTGGGACCCAGTACTTC.

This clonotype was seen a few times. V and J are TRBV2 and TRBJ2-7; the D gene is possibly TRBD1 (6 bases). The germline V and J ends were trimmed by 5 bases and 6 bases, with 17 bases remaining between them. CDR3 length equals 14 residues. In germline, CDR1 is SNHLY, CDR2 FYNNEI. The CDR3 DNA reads TGTGCCAGCAGTTCCGGGACACTCTCCCCCGAGCAGTACTTC. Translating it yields CASSSGTLSPEQYF.